The next 32 T cell receptor beta chains were all read from a single sample in a study of blood T cell repertoires in COVID-19. Here immunoSEQ multiplex PCR was the method, and the copy in TCRdb shows in-frame clones only, minus some. There are around 88,000 clones in the sample; over 75% occur only once, and 4.4% lies in the top ten. Material: peripheral blood. These receptors all stem from a man between 60 and 75 years old with acute or convalescent COVID-19.

The sample holds a few counts of this clone. The chain couples TRBV6-2 or TRBV6-3 to TRBJ1-4; 11 nucleotides match TRBD1. J was trimmed by 9 bases and V by 2 bases; bases with no gene match: 5. The CDR3 loop spans 15 amino acids. Germline V gene sequence: CDR1 MNHEY, CDR2 SVGEGT. CDR3 loop: CASSYVGQGAKKLFF. CDR3 sequence (DNA): TGTGCCAGCAGTTACGTCGGACAGGGGGCTAAAAAACTGTTTTTT.

This clone has a single count. The rearrangement links TRBV7-2 to TRBJ2-3; 9 bases match TRBD2. This CDR3 is built from 14 residues. Germline CDR1 and CDR2: SGHTA and FQGNSA. Trimming removed 5 bases from V and 4 bases from J; junction bases left unmatched: 4. CDR3: CASSRLAGSDTQYF. CDR3 coding DNA: TGTGCCAGCAGCCGCCTAGCGGGATCAGATACGCAGTATTTT.

In this sample, this clone turned up a few times. This chain joins TRBV15 and TRBJ2-3, with 9 bases that match TRBD2. Germline lookup yields CDR1 LNHNV and CDR2 YYDKDF (reference sequence). The CDR3 is 17 amino acids. The ends lost 5 bases at V and 2 bases at J; junction bases unmatched: 11. CDR3 in DNA: TGTGCCACCAGCGGGAGCGGGAGGCGAAGGGCCACAGATACGCAGTATTTT. Encoded protein: CATSGSGRRRATDTQYF.

This rearrangement joins TRBV6-4 to TRBJ1-6, with TRBD1 identical over 12 bases. The trim removed 3 bases at V and 7 bases at J, leaving 16 bases unmatched. Looked up from germline, CDR1 is MRHNA and CDR2 is SNTAGT. This CDR3 is built from 20 residues. This CDR3 is CASSEYPPTGTGGGNSPLHF. The CDR3 nucleotides are TGTGCCAGCAGTGAATACCCACCAACCGGGACAGGGGGCGGCAATTCACCCCTCCACTTT.

The V gene is TRBV7-2, the J gene TRBJ2-7; 7 bases align to TRBD1. The CDR3 covers 16 residues. Germline V CDR1 and CDR2: SGHTA, FQGNSA. The trim removed 1 base at V and 2 bases at J, leaving 8 bases unmatched. The DNA of the CDR3 is TGTGCCAGCAGCTTAGATATAAGACAGGGTGCCTACGAGCAGTACTTC. It is translated as CASSLDIRQGAYEQYF.

V usage is TRBV14 and J usage is TRBJ2-7; D remains unclear. Germline V gives CDR1 SGHDN, CDR2 FVKESK. CDR3 length: 12 amino acids. V lost 5 bases and J 4 bases, leaving 9 bases between the germline ends. The CDR3 DNA follows: TGTGCCAGCAGCTTTACAGCTTACGAGCAGTACTTC. Protein: CASSFTAYEQYF.

This clone was detected only a few times. The chain recombines TRBV12-5 with TRBJ2-7; D perhaps matches TRBD2 (6 bases). The CDR3 runs 13 residues. The ends were cut back, 6 bases at V and 5 bases at J, with 14 bases in the middle. CDR1 and CDR2 (germline): LGHNT, FRNRAP. The CDR3 nucleotides read TGTGCTAGTGGCCCATCCAGGGAGGACGAGCAGTACTTC. Protein: CASGPSREDEQYF.

The V and J genes are TRBV15 and TRBJ1-5, with 9 bases identical to TRBD1. This CDR3 is 15 amino acids long. Germline V lookup: CDR1 LNHNV, CDR2 YYDKDF (reference sequence). After removal of 1 base from V and 6 bases from J, the junction contained 4 bases not matched to a gene. As DNA, the CDR3 is TGTGCCACCAGCAGAGGGGCGACAGGGGGTCAGCCCCAGCATTTT. Its protein is CATSRGATGGQPQHF.

J is TRBJ1-5 and V is TRBV6-1; D may be TRBD1 (5 bases). Germline CDR1 reads MNHNS; CDR2 reads SASEGT. CDR3 length equals 14 residues. Trimming took 3 bases from V and 6 from J, leaving 12 bases between them. CDR3 DNA sequence: TGTGCCAGCAGTGATCAGTGGGGGGGTCAGCCCCAGCATTTT. Translation gives CASSDQWGGQPQHF.

The V and J genes are TRBV3-1 (or the pseudogene TRBV3-2) and TRBJ2-3; TRBD1 agrees at 9 bases. The J segment lost 4 bases and the V segment lost 3 bases, leaving 17 bases of the junction unmatched. The CDR3 is 19 amino acids. Germline V gene data show CDR1 as LGHDT and CDR2 as YNNKEL (reference sequence). This chain's CDR3 is CASSHSLSTGGRSADTQYF. The CDR3 nucleotides read TGTGCCAGCAGCCATTCACTTTCGACAGGGGGTCGGAGTGCAGATACGCAGTATTTT.

The table lists this clone with a count of one. This chain connects TRBV4-3 to TRBJ2-7, with TRBD2 identical over 8 bases. J lost 4 bases, V lost 0 bases, and 8 bases had no gene match. The CDR3 consists of 16 residues. Germline V lookup: CDR1 LGHNA, CDR2 YSLEER. The DNA for the CDR3 is TGCGCCAGCAGCCAAGAGGTGACTAGCGTTTCTTACGAGCAGTACTTC. Encoded protein: CASSQEVTSVSYEQYF.

This clone showed up just once. The J gene is TRBJ2-2, the V gene TRBV5-1; 11 bases are shared with TRBD1. The CDR3 runs 17 residues. Trimming removed 4 bases from V and 6 bases from J; junction bases left unmatched: 11. In germline, CDR1 is SGHRS, CDR2 YFSETQ. The CDR3 here is CASSKRSGTGGSGELFF. In DNA form, the CDR3 reads TGCGCCAGCAGCAAACGATCCGGGACAGGGGGGTCCGGGGAGCTGTTTTTT.

This rearrangement joins TRBV2 to TRBJ2-3; TRBD2 might be the D (5 bases). The CDR3 is 13 residues long. Germline V lookup: CDR1 SNHLY, CDR2 FYNNEI. With 3 bases removed from V and 5 bases from J, the gap between germline ends came to 9 bases. CDR3 nucleotide sequence: TGTGCCAGCAGTGAGAGGGTTCAAGATACGCAGTATTTT. As protein: CASSERVQDTQYF.

This clone was found a few times. The rearrangement uses TRBV10-2 and TRBJ2-7; D perhaps matches TRBD2 (6 bases). V was pared by 7 bases and J by 2 bases, with 18 bases between. In germline, CDR1 is WSHSY, CDR2 SAAADI. The CDR3 covers 15 residues. CDR3 sequence: CASTPKAGTPYEQYF. The DNA for the CDR3 is TGCGCCAGCACCCCAAAAGCGGGTACTCCCTACGAGCAGTACTTC.

The chain joins TRBV12-3 or TRBV12-4 to TRBJ2-3, with unresolved D. The CDR3 consists of 13 residues. Trimming pared 3 bases from V and 1 base from J, leaving 5 bases between. The CDR3 DNA reads TGTGCCAGCAGTTTGGCGGGCACAGATACGCAGTATTTT. Translated, it gives CASSLAGTDTQYF.

This chain joins TRBV10-3 and TRBJ2-3; TRBD1 matches at 9 bases. The CDR3 has 16 amino acids. Trimming took 6 bases from V and 4 from J; bases not matched to a gene: 11. From germline, CDR1 is ENHRY and CDR2 SYGVKD. CDR3 sequence: CAIRSGTGIGADTQYF. Written as DNA, the CDR3 is TGTGCCATCAGATCCGGGACAGGGATCGGGGCAGATACGCAGTATTTT.

CDR3 loop: CASSVGWLAGKKRYNEQFF. In nucleotides, the CDR3 is TGTGCCAGCAGCGTAGGTTGGCTAGCGGGGAAAAAGAGATACAATGAGCAGTTCTTC. The rearrangement links TRBV9 to TRBJ2-1; TRBD2 matches at 9 bases. Germline V CDR1 and CDR2: SGDLS, YYNGEE. The ends lost 0 bases at V and 4 bases at J; junction bases unmatched: 14. This CDR3 has 19 residues.

This chain joins TRBV27 and TRBJ2-7, with TRBD1 matching 10 bases. CDR1 is MNHEY and CDR2 is SMNVEV in the germline V gene (reference sequence). V shed 2 bases, J shed 2 bases, and the junction held 3 bases outside the gene matches. The CDR3 covers 15 residues. The DNA for the CDR3 is TGTGCCAGCAGTTTAAAAGGACAGGGGGCCTACGAGCAGTACTTC. Residues: CASSLKGQGAYEQYF.

V and J are TRBV6-5 and TRBJ1-1; possibly TRBD1 for D (5 bases). This CDR3 region has 16 residues. Trimming left V 2 bases short and J 4 bases short, with 17 bases between. Germline CDR1 MNHEY, CDR2 SVGAGI. The CDR3 DNA is TGTGCCAGCAGTTACCCTCCCAGGGTTCTTAGCACTGAAGCTTTCTTT. Its translation is CASSYPPRVLSTEAFF.

This rearrangement joins TRBV5-1 to TRBJ2-2, with TRBD2 matching 8 bases. J gave up 6 bases and V 4 bases, and 8 bases lay outside the gene matches. CDR1 is SGHRS and CDR2 is YFSETQ in the germline V gene. The CDR3 has 15 residues. DNA of the CDR3: TGCGCCAGCAGCCGTAGCGGGGTTCAGTCCGGGGAGCTGTTTTTT. Encoded protein: CASSRSGVQSGELFF.

V is TRBV5-4 and J is TRBJ1-1; 7 positions match TRBD1. The trim removed 3 bases at V and 2 bases at J, leaving 1 base unmatched. The CDR3 totals 13 residues. The germline V gene encodes CDR1 SGHNT and CDR2 YYREEE (reference sequence). This chain's CDR3 is CASSWDSNTEAFF. The CDR3 DNA reads as TGTGCCAGCAGCTGGGACAGCAACACTGAAGCTTTCTTT. Full variable domain (rest looked up from reference TRBV5-4 and TRBJ1-1): ETGVTQSPTHLIKTRGQQVTLRCSSQSGHNTVSWYQQALGQGPQFIFQYYREEENGRGNFPPRFSGLQFPNYSSELNVNALELDDSALYLCASSWDSNTEAFFGQGTRLTVV.

V gene TRBV11-2 combines with J gene TRBJ2-7; a weak D match, TRBD1 (5 bases). CDR1 and CDR2 from the germline V gene are SGHAT and FQNNGV. The CDR3 has 14 amino acids. V shed 5 bases and J shed 3 bases, with 14 bases lying between them. The DNA for the CDR3 is TGTGCCAGCAGCAGGGGTCCGGTACTCTACGAGCAGTACTTC. Amino acid sequence: CASSRGPVLYEQYF.

This clone was seen more than once but under ten times. The chain combines TRBV3-1 (or the pseudogene TRBV3-2) with TRBJ1-2; 7 nucleotides match TRBD1. V lost 2 bases, J lost 4 bases, and 7 bases stayed unmatched. The CDR3 has 15 amino acids. From germline, CDR1 is LGHDT and CDR2 YNNKEL (reference sequence). CDR3 residues: CASSQLQGKGYGYTF. In nucleotides, the CDR3 is TGTGCCAGCAGCCAACTACAGGGGAAGGGCTATGGCTACACCTTC.

The chain joins TRBV6-5 to TRBJ2-3; tentative D call: TRBD1 (6 bases). CDR1 and CDR2 from the germline V gene are MNHEY and SVGAGI. V was cut by 7 bases and J by 5 bases, with 19 bases left in between. This CDR3 is built from 15 residues. Here the CDR3 reads CASTRQDLGGDTQYF. In DNA form, the CDR3 reads TGTGCCAGCACTCGACAGGATCTTGGGGGAGATACGCAGTATTTT.

V usage is TRBV6-5 and J usage is TRBJ2-2; TRBD1 matches at 9 bases. The ends lost 8 bases at V and 6 bases at J; junction bases unmatched: 1. Per germline, CDR1 MNHEY and CDR2 SVGAGI. The length of the CDR3 is 12 residues. The CDR3 DNA reads as TGTGCCAGCTGGACAGGGGCCGGGGAGCTGTTTTTT. Encoded protein: CASWTGAGELFF.

This rearrangement joins TRBV4-1 to TRBJ2-2, with 7 positions matching TRBD2. Trimming cost V 0 bases and J 4 bases; bases outside gene matches: 8. CDR1 MGHRA and CDR2 YSYEKL come from the germline V gene. This CDR3 spans 17 amino acids. DNA for the CDR3: TGCGCCAGCAGCCAAGATCCCGGGGGGACCCTCACCGGGGAGCTGTTTTTT. It translates to CASSQDPGGTLTGELFF.

The rearrangement links TRBV7-2 to TRBJ1-1; a weak D match, TRBD1 (5 bases). Germline loops: CDR1 SGHTA, CDR2 FQGNSA. This CDR3 has 14 residues. V was trimmed by 4 bases and J by 3 bases, leaving 12 bases between them. CDR3 loop: CASSSSRVHTEAFF. The CDR3 DNA is TGTGCCAGCAGCTCGAGCAGGGTACACACTGAAGCTTTCTTT.

In its sample, this clone was seen once. This chain joins TRBV3-1 (or the pseudogene TRBV3-2) and TRBJ1-2, with 7 positions matching TRBD1. The germline V gene has CDR1 LGHDT and CDR2 YNNKEL (reference sequence). V shed 4 bases, J shed 8 bases, and the junction held 16 bases outside the gene matches. The CDR3 is 16 amino acids. The CDR3 DNA reads TGTGCCAGCAGCCCCCCAAGGGTCCCACAGGGGAAGGGCTACACCTTC. This translates into CASSPPRVPQGKGYTF.

The V gene is TRBV29-1, the J gene TRBJ2-1, with D perhaps TRBD2 (5 bases). Germline CDR1 is SQVTM and CDR2 is ANQGSEA. The CDR3 consists of 14 residues. Trimming took off 4 bases at V and 0 bases at J, with 10 bases between the two ends. In DNA, the CDR3 is TGCAGCGTTGCGAGGGTTCTCTCCTACAATGAGCAGTTCTTC. This gives the protein CSVARVLSYNEQFF.

In DNA form, the CDR3 reads TGTGCCAGCAGCGCGACAGGGGCTAATGAAAAACTGTTTTTT. Translation gives CASSATGANEKLFF. The chain employs TRBV9 and TRBJ1-4; TRBD1 aligns across 8 bases. The CDR3 covers 14 residues. The germline gives CDR1 SGDLS, CDR2 YYNGEE. With 3 bases clipped from V and 3 bases from J, the junction kept 1 base outside the gene matches.

This chain uses TRBV27 with TRBJ2-7, with no clear D. V dropped 1 base and J dropped 0 bases, with 16 bases sitting between them. The CDR3 sequence is 17 residues long. Germline assignment: CDR1 MNHEY and CDR2 SMNVEV (reference sequence). The CDR3 region has the DNA TGTGCCAGCAGTTTATTTCCCCAAAGCAGAGGCTCCTACGAGCAGTACTTC. Translating gives CASSLFPQSRGSYEQYF.

This clone was seen ten or more times. This rearrangement joins TRBV4-2 to TRBJ1-6; weak D call: TRBD1 (5 bases). Germline V gives CDR1 LGHNA, CDR2 YNFKEQ. The CDR3 covers 16 residues. The V end was cut by 5 bases, the J end by 10 bases, with 21 bases between. The CDR3 here is CASSELTGEASSPLHF. The DNA of the CDR3 is TGTGCCAGCAGCGAATTGACGGGGGAAGCCTCGTCACCCCTCCACTTT.